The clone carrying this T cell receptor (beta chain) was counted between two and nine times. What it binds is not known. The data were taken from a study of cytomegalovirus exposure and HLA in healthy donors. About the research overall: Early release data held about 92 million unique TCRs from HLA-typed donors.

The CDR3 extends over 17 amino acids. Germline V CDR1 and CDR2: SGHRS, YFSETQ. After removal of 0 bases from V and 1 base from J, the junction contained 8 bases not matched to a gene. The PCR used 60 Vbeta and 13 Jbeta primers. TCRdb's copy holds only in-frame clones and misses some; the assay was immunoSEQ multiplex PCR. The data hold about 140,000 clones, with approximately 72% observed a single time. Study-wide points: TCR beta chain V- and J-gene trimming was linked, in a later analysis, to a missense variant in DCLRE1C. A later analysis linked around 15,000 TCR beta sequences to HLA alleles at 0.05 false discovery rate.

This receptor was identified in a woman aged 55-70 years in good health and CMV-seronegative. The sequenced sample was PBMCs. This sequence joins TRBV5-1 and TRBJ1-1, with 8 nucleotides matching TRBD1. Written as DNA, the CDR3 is TGCGCCAGCAGCTTGGAGCAGGGGGCGCCCCGGAACACTGAAGCTTTCTTT. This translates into CASSLEQGAPRNTEAFF. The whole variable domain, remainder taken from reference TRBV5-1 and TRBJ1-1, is KAGVTQTPRYLIKTRGQQVTLSCSPISGHRSVSWYQQTPGQGLQFLFEYFSETQRNKGNFPGRFSGRQFSNSRSEMNVSTLELGDSALYLCASSLEQGAPRNTEAFFGQGTRLTVV.